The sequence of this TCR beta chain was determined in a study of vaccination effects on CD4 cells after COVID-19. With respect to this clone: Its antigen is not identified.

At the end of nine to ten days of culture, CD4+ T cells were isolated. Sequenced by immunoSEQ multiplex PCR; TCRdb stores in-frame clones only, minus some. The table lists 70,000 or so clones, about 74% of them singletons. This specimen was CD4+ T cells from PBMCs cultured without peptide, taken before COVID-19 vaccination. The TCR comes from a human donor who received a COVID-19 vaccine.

CDR3 in amino acids: CASSFGSGANVLTF. CDR3 sequence (DNA): TGCGCCAGCAGCTTCGGCTCTGGGGCCAACGTCCTGACTTTC. The chain uses TRBV5-1 and TRBJ2-6; D gene unclear. Between the trimmed V and J ends, which lost 2 bases and 0 bases, there was a span of 3 bases. This CDR3 is 14 amino acids long. Germline CDR1 and CDR2: SGHRS and YFSETQ.